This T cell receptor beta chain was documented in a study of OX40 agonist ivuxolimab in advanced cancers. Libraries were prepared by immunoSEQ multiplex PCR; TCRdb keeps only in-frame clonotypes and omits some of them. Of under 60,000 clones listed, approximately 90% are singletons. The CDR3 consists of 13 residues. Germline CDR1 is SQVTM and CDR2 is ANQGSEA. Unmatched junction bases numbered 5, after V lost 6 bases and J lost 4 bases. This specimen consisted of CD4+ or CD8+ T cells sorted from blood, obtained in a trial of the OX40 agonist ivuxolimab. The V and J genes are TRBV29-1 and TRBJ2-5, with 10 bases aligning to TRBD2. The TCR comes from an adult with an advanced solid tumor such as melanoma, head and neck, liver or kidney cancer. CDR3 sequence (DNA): TGCAGCGTCCTAGCGGGGGCCCGAGAGACCCAGTACTTC. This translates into CSVLAGARETQYF.